The present T cell receptor beta chain was sequenced within a study of Ad26.COV2.S vaccination and SARS-CoV-2 variants. The CDR3 consists of 16 residues. V lost 0 bases to trimming and J lost 2 bases, with 12 bases between them. CDR1 is SGHDN, CDR2 FVKESK, per germline. The data were produced by immunoSEQ multiplex PCR, yet TCRdb's version contains in-frame clones alone and is incomplete. The sample records over 110,000 clones, roughly 88% being singletons. This specimen consisted of peripheral blood, obtained after recovery from COVID-19. V usage is TRBV14 and J usage is TRBJ2-3; a weak D match, TRBD1 (7 bases). The sequence was collected from a human donor who had recovered from COVID-19. CDR3: CASSQDRGVVTDTQYF. CDR3 in DNA: TGTGCCAGCAGCCAAGACAGGGGGGTTGTCACAGATACGCAGTATTTT.